Listed here are 27 T cell receptor beta chains from one sample, sequenced in a study of blood T cells in healthy people across ages. The authors ran a second PCR of 7 to 11 cycles using a sample-barcoded 5' primer and a J-beta primer mix. TCRdb fed the 5' RACE reads into MiXCR, producing one record per CDR3 protein. Here the sample spans about 680,000 distinct CDR3 sequences, around 48% being singletons. Sequenced sample: blood. These receptors were taken from a woman aged 55-75 years in good health.

The rearrangement joins TRBV21-1 to TRBJ2-6. TRBV21-1 is labeled a pseudogene. This CDR3 comprises 16 residues. CDR3 loop: CASSEGTHSGANVPTF. The DNA for the CDR3 is TGTGCCAGCAGCGAAGGGACCCACTCTGGGGCCAACGTCCCGACTTTC.

This clonotype was counted only a few times. This chain uses TRBV12-3 or TRBV12-4 with TRBJ1-1, with D unresolved. Deletions cut 2 bases from V and 7 bases from J, with 14 bases between. CDR3 size: 14 residues. In DNA form, the CDR3 reads TGTGCCAGCAGTTTAAGGGAACGGGGTAATGAAGCTTTCTTT. It translates to CASSLRERGNEAFF.

This clonotype has just a few counts. The V gene is TRBV3-1, the J gene TRBJ2-7; TRBD1 agrees at 7 bases. There are 16 residues in the CDR3. After removal of 3 bases from V and 2 bases from J, the junction contained 10 bases not matched to a gene. Germline CDR1 and CDR2: LGHDT and YNNKEL (reference sequence). CDR3 DNA sequence: TGTGCCAGCAGCCAGCCCGGGACAGCTTCAACCTACGAGCAGTACTTC. Amino acids: CASSQPGTASTYEQYF.

The chain uses TRBV12-3 or TRBV12-4 and TRBJ2-5; 7 nucleotides agree with TRBD2. V lost 6 bases, J lost 7 bases, and 20 bases stayed unmatched. CDR3 size: 17 residues. The CDR3 DNA reads as TGTGCCAGCAGGCCTACCGCCCCCACTAGCGCCCCAGGGACCCAGTACTTC. Protein sequence: CASRPTAPTSAPGTQYF.

In its sample, this clonotype was seen a few times. The chain employs TRBV5-1 and TRBJ2-5; 9 nucleotides line up with TRBD1. The CDR3 runs 16 residues. With 0 bases clipped from V and 3 bases from J, the junction kept 6 bases outside the gene matches. From germline, CDR1 is SGHRS and CDR2 YFSETQ. CDR3 sequence: CASSLEGGQGEETQYF. In DNA form, the CDR3 reads TGCGCCAGCAGCTTGGAAGGGGGACAGGGCGAAGAGACCCAGTACTTC.

V gene TRBV20-1 combines with J gene TRBJ2-5; D gene uncertain. The germline V and J ends were trimmed by 1 base and 1 base, with 13 bases remaining between them. The CDR3 has 15 residues. The germline V gene encodes CDR1 DFQATT and CDR2 SNEGSKA (reference sequence). The CDR3 DNA reads as TGCAGTGCTAGAGTGGGTAGCTCGTTCCAAGAGACCCAGTACTTC. Amino acid sequence: CSARVGSSFQETQYF.

This clonotype was seen a single time. The chain couples TRBV28 to TRBJ2-7; a possible D gene is TRBD2 (6 bases). The CDR3 spans 16 residues. V was cut by 6 bases and J by 5 bases, with 23 bases left in between. Looked up from germline, CDR1 is MDHEN and CDR2 is SYDVKM. This CDR3 is CASRPTPPTGGDEQYF. The CDR3 DNA follows: TGTGCCAGCAGACCTACCCCTCCCACCGGCGGGGACGAGCAGTACTTC.

The rearrangement joins TRBV7-9 to TRBJ2-1; 9 nucleotides align to TRBD2. This CDR3 region has 19 residues. Germline V lookup: CDR1 SEHNR, CDR2 FQNEAQ (reference sequence). Trimming cost V 1 base and J 6 bases; bases outside gene matches: 16. The CDR3 DNA sequence: TGTGCCAGCAGCTTAGAAGCGGGAGGCGTGATTGAAACTCCCAATGAGCAGTTCTTC. Translated, it gives CASSLEAGGVIETPNEQFF.

The genes are TRBV20-1 and TRBJ2-7; 8 bases agree with TRBD2. Germline CDR1 and CDR2: DFQATT and SNEGSKA (reference sequence). V shed 5 bases, J shed 4 bases, and the junction held 13 bases outside the gene matches. This CDR3 is built from 15 residues. This CDR3 reads CSARSGGRGRYEQYF. The CDR3 coding sequence is TGCAGTGCTCGTTCGGGGGGGAGAGGTCGGTACGAGCAGTACTTC.

This chain connects TRBV20-1 to TRBJ2-5; 12 bases fit TRBD2. TRBJ2-7 explains the end of the DNA better; the J call may be wrong. The length of the CDR3 is 16 residues. CDR1 DFQATT and CDR2 SNEGSKA come from the germline V gene (reference sequence). DNA of the CDR3: TGCAGTGCCCAAACCCCTAGCGGGAGGGCCTCTAGCGAGCAGTACTTC. Amino acid sequence: CSAQTPSGRASSEQYF.

For the CDR3, the DNA is TGTGCCAGCATCAGTGTGTGGCCCCGGGACACTGAAGCTTTCTTT. Its translation is CASISVWPRDTEAFF. The J gene is TRBJ1-1, the V gene TRBV6-2 or TRBV6-3; D is ambiguous. The CDR3 spans 15 residues. Trimming removed 7 bases from V and 3 bases from J, with 18 bases in between. Germline V gene data show CDR1 as MNHEY and CDR2 as SVGEGT.

The rearrangement uses TRBV5-4 and TRBJ1-6; no clear D. Trimming removed 4 bases from V and 13 bases from J, with 15 bases in between. Per the germline V gene, CDR1 is SGHNT and CDR2 is YYREEE (reference sequence). The CDR3 is 13 amino acids. The CDR3 nucleotides read TGTGCCAGCAGCCCGACTGCCGTCTCGCCCCTCCACTTT. It translates to CASSPTAVSPLHF. Full variable domain (remainder filled in from reference TRBV5-4 and TRBJ1-6): ETGVTQSPTHLIKTRGQQVTLRCSSQSGHNTVSWYQQALGQGPQFIFQYYREEENGRGNFPPRFSGLQFPNYSSELNVNALELDDSALYLCASSPTAVSPLHFGNGTRLTVT.

This clonotype was seen a handful of times. V usage is TRBV7-9 and J usage is TRBJ2-4; the match to TRBD2 covers 7 bases. The closer fit of TRBJ2-5 to the DNA end suggests the J call may be wrong. Per germline, CDR1 SEHNR and CDR2 FQNEAQ (reference sequence). CDR3 length equals 14 residues. The CDR3 reads CASSQGLTAGTQYF. The CDR3 region has the DNA TGTGCCAGCAGCCAGGGACTAACAGCAGGGACCCAGTACTTC.

This chain connects TRBV20-1 to TRBJ2-1; 11 bases match TRBD2. V dropped 4 bases and J dropped 10; count of bases not matched to a gene: 12. Germline values: CDR1 DFQATT, CDR2 SNEGSKA (reference sequence). There are 15 residues in the CDR3. The CDR3, as DNA: TGCAGTGCTATAAATCGAAGACTAGCGGGAACCGAGCAGTTCTTC. Its translation: CSAINRRLAGTEQFF.

This clonotype was seen a handful of times. The chain combines TRBV7-9 with TRBJ2-7, with a weak D call TRBD2 (5 bases). In germline, CDR1 is SEHNR, CDR2 FQNEAQ (reference sequence). Trimming took 1 base from V and 5 from J, leaving 15 bases between them. The CDR3 sequence is 15 residues long. CDR3 sequence: CASSLEGRGYDEQYF. CDR3 DNA: TGTGCCAGCAGCTTAGAAGGACGGGGATACGACGAGCAGTACTTC.

The chain carries TRBV27 and TRBJ2-7; tentative D call: TRBD2 (5 bases). Germline CDR1 is MNHEY and CDR2 is SMNVEV (reference sequence). The CDR3 contains 14 residues. Trimming took 8 bases from V and 2 from J, leaving 16 bases between them. CDR3 amino acids: CASRWKSGTYEQYF. In DNA, the CDR3 is TGTGCCAGCCGATGGAAGAGCGGAACCTACGAGCAGTACTTC.

CDR3 nucleotides: TGTGCCAGCAGCCTACGGGACCCTAACACCGGGGAGCTGTTTTTT. This translates into CASSLRDPNTGELFF. This chain connects TRBV3-1 to TRBJ2-2, with D perhaps assigned TRBD1 or TRBD2 (5 bases each). Germline V lookup: CDR1 LGHDT, CDR2 YNNKEL (reference sequence). This CDR3 is built from 15 residues. The germline V and J ends were trimmed by 4 bases and 2 bases, with 11 bases remaining between them.

The chain joins TRBV29-1 to TRBJ2-3; D perhaps matches TRBD2 (7 bases). CDR1 SQVTM and CDR2 ANQGSEA come from the germline V gene. The germline V and J ends were trimmed by 6 bases and 2 bases, with 15 bases remaining between them. The CDR3 has 14 residues. DNA of the CDR3: TGCAGCGTGGGGGGGCGTCCCTCCACAGATACGCAGTATTTT. It encodes CSVGGRPSTDTQYF.

In its sample, this clonotype was seen a few times. The rearrangement links TRBV27 to TRBJ1-2; D is unresolved. Per the germline V gene, CDR1 is MNHEY and CDR2 is SMNVEV (reference sequence). The CDR3 extends over 15 amino acids. Trimming pared 0 bases from V and 7 bases from J, leaving 15 bases between. CDR3 bases: TGTGCCAGCAGTTTATCGCTGAGGACCGCTGGTGGCTACACCTTC. It encodes CASSLSLRTAGGYTF.

This chain uses TRBV6-2 or TRBV6-3 with TRBJ2-1, with 12 nucleotides matching TRBD1. The germline V gene encodes CDR1 MNHEY and CDR2 SVGEGT. The V and J ends lost 7 bases and 10 bases, in that order; junction bases with no gene match: 5. CDR3 length: 13 residues. DNA for the CDR3: TGTGCCAGCACCGGGACAGGGGGCCACGAGCAGTTCTTC. Its protein is CASTGTGGHEQFF.

This clonotype was seen only a few times. The rearrangement uses TRBV7-9 and TRBJ2-3; 8 positions agree with TRBD2. In germline, CDR1 is SEHNR, CDR2 FQNEAQ (reference sequence). V gave up 9 bases and J gave up 2 bases; unmatched junction bases: 13. There are 16 residues in the CDR3. CDR3 nucleotide sequence: TGTGCCAGTAGCCTTTTGACTAGCGAGAACACAGATACGCAGTATTTT. This codes for CASSLLTSENTDTQYF.

Worth noting for this clonotype: The junction shows a germline mismatch at one end, possibly a read error. The chain combines TRBV29-1 with TRBJ2-5; 8 nucleotides line up with TRBD1. This CDR3 comprises 14 residues. Germline V gene data show CDR1 as SQVTM and CDR2 as ANQGSEA. CDR3 coding DNA: TGCAGCGTGGAAGGACAGGGAACTTGGAATGAGCAGTACTTC. Translating it yields CSVEGQGTWNEQYF.

This clonotype was counted between two and nine times. The CDR3 protein is CASSVRGANYGYTF. The CDR3 DNA is TGTGCCAGCAGCGTACGGGGGGCAAACTATGGCTACACCTTC. V is TRBV9 and J is TRBJ1-2; D may be TRBD1 (6 bases). Germline assignment: CDR1 SGDLS and CDR2 YYNGEE. V lost 1 base and J lost 2, with 9 bases in between. The CDR3 totals 14 residues.

This clonotype was picked up many times. This CDR3 reads CASSLAESGWGTDTQYF. The CDR3 region has the DNA TGCGCCAGCAGCTTGGCAGAGTCGGGCTGGGGCACAGATACGCAGTATTTT. V gene TRBV5-1 combines with J gene TRBJ2-3; D is ambiguous. Germline V gene lookup returns CDR1 SGHRS and CDR2 YFSETQ. V was cut by 0 bases and J by 1 base, with 15 bases left in between. CDR3 length: 17 amino acids.

This clonotype was detected many times. The J gene is TRBJ2-1, the V gene TRBV7-2; D is unclear. The V end was cut by 0 bases, the J end by 6 bases, with 3 bases between. Per germline, CDR1 SGHTA and CDR2 FQGNSA. CDR3 size: 12 residues. CDR3 coding DNA: TGTGCCAGCAGCTTAGCGTTCAATGAGCAGTTCTTC. This gives the protein CASSLAFNEQFF.

This clonotype was seen a few times. The chain links TRBV25-1 to TRBJ2-5; 9 bases map to TRBD1. Germline-derived CDR1 and CDR2 are MGHDK and SYGVNS. CDR3 length: 14 amino acids. J lost 5 bases, V lost 1 base, and 2 bases had no gene match. CDR3 nucleotides: TGTGCCAGCAGTGAATGGGGGACAGGGGAGACCCAGTACTTC. This encodes CASSEWGTGETQYF.

The rearrangement uses TRBV6-5 and TRBJ1-2; no firm D call. V was shortened by 3 bases and J by 7 bases, with 9 bases between the two germline ends. CDR1 is MNHEY, CDR2 SVGAGI, per germline. CDR3 length equals 12 residues. CDR3 nucleotide sequence: TGTGCCAGCAGTTATGGGCAGACTGGCTACACCTTC. Encoded protein: CASSYGQTGYTF.